This T cell receptor (beta chain) was sequenced during a study of CD8+ T cells in alopecia areata (dated by TCRdb to the late 2010s). Broadly, across the study: Female C3H/HeJ recipients, 7-10 weeks old, were grafted with skin from C3H/HeJ donors with spontaneous alopecia (about 6-12 months old). Human TCRbeta sequencing covered scalp tissue and sorted CD4+ and CD8+ peripheral blood T cells from patchy and totalis/universalis alopecia areata patients and healthy controls. Scalp clonality was compared across normal scalp (n=4), patchy alopecia areata scalp (n=8), and alopecia totalis/universalis scalp (n=8). The study used high-throughput TCRbeta sequencing to examine T cell clonal expansion in alopecia areata, in both the C3H/HeJ mouse model and human patients. immunoSEQ multiplex PCR using 35 Vbeta forward primers and 13 Jbeta reverse primers was used to amplify TCRbeta CDR3 regions. The RNA source kit depended on sample type: the PAXgene miRNA kit for fixed scalp, the miRNeasy kit for PBMCs, and the RNeasy kit for mouse skin.

In the case of this clone: There is no known antigen for this receptor. For this mouse receptor, gene names and germline sequences are murine. The CDR3 end is not reached by the read, which stops 4 residues before it; the germline J gene fills it in. This sample includes further DNA sequences coding for the same CDR3.

The library came from the immunoSEQ multiplex PCR assay. RNA was extracted from all samples and reverse transcribed into cDNA as template for TCR sequencing. First-strand cDNA was synthesized using SuperScript III with a 2:1 mix of oligo-dT and random hexamers. Amplification bias was assessed with a synthetic immune receptor repertoire, and residual bias was removed computationally. Sequencing of the libraries was done on Illumina HiSeq using 60 bp reads that spanned the CDR3 and were read from J toward V. The published analysis was carried out like this. Raw reads were preprocessed for error removal, and CDR3 was defined according to IMGT conventions as running from the conserved cysteine to phenylalanine. Clonality was computed as 1 minus the Shannon entropy, with the entropy normalized by log2 of the number of productive unique TCRs. Scalp TCRbeta sequences were cross-referenced with sorted blood CD4 and CD8 repertoires so that the CD4 or CD8 identity of scalp clones could be inferred. TCRdb took over this immuneACCESS table, retaining in-frame rearrangements with V and J assigned. Such tables are incomplete; in checked studies, under half of the missing clones stem from an unresolved V gene, and the remainder is unexplained. The D gene and trimming were derived from the DNA, and the V and J assignments and clone size from that table. The data for this sample show approximately 300,000 clones, each detected more than once. 0.9% to 1.5% of the sample lies in the top ten.

CDR1 and CDR2 were assigned from the germline V gene (reference sequence) as FNHDT and SITEND. Including cysteine and phenylalanine, the CDR3 has 15 amino acids. The DNA shown is the part of the CDR3 that was read: 33 bases, in frame from base 1. V is clipped by 0 bases and J by 1 base, and the sequence between their germline boundaries is 9 bases long. Cells from pooled mouse cutaneous lymph nodes were stained for CD4, CD8alpha, NKG2D, NKG2ACE and other markers and then sorted on a BD Influx. What the work shows at the level of the full study, not this receptor alone: Scalp TCR repertoire analysis is complicated because resident alphabeta T cells in normal human skin are also sequenced, whereas mouse skin is dominated by gammadelta T cells. Compared with normal scalp, lesional scalp, particularly in alopecia totalis/universalis, had higher clonality and more expanded CD8+ clones, which suggests antigenic drive. TCR sequences shared between patients were less clear than in mice, possibly partly because of HLA diversity in the patient population.

Sequencing used CD4+ T cells sorted from a lymph node. The sequence was obtained from a C3H/HeJ mouse with alopecia areata. Members of this strain share the MHC haplotype H2-k. This chain joins TRBV19 to TRBJ2-3; TRBD2 is a possible D gene, resting on 6 matching bases. This receptor carries the CDR3 CASSIAGGGAETLYF. The CDR3 bases that were read are TGTGCCAGCAGTATAGCGGGGGGAGGTGCAGAA.